This is a list of T cell receptor beta chains from one sample in a study of CD8 T cells in Susac syndrome. TCRdb redid the calling of the immunoSEQ multiplex PCR reads with MiXCR, one entry per CDR3 protein. The sample has under 85,000 distinct CDR3 sequences, 94% seen once. The sequenced sample consisted of CD8+ T cells from PBMCs. Receptor source: a human donor with Susac syndrome. Both conserved end residues are part of each CDR3. D genes are given only for firm matches. Rows give clone size only sometimes, using once, few, many, or a class for an expanded clone.

cdr3_nt cdr3_aa clone_size j_call v_call d_call
TGTGCCAGCAGCCCCTATAGCGGGGATCAGTACGAGCAGTACTTC CASSPYSGDQYEQYF once TRBJ2-7 TRBV7-8 TRBD2
TGTGCCAGCAGTTTAAGGTCCGGACTAGCGGGAGTAGGTGGCACCGGGGAGCTGTTTTTT CASSLRSGLAGVGGTGELFF . TRBJ2-2 TRBV27 TRBD2
TGTGCCAGCAGTTACCACGTAGCGGGAGGAGAGACCCAGTACTTC CASSYHVAGGETQYF . TRBJ2-5 TRBV6-2/TRBV6-3 TRBD2
TGTGCCAGCAGCCCGCAGGGGGGTTTCACTGAAGCTTTCTTT CASSPQGGFTEAFF . TRBJ1-1 TRBV7-9 TRBD1
TGTGCCAGCAGTCCAACCGCCGCCCAGACAGGGTCCTCAGAGACCCAGTACTTC CASSPTAAQTGSSETQYF . TRBJ2-5 TRBV27 TRBD1
TGTGCCAGCAGAAATCCCCAGGGGGCGATATTCGGGGAGCTGTTTTTT CASRNPQGAIFGELFF . TRBJ2-2 TRBV28 TRBD1
TGCGCCAGCAGCCAAGACACGGAGGAGACCCAGTACTTC CASSQDTEETQYF few TRBJ2-5 TRBV4-3 .
TGTGCCACCAGCAGAGATCGGGGGAGGAATCAGCCCCAGCATTTT CATSRDRGRNQPQHF . TRBJ1-5 TRBV15 .
TGTGCCAGTAGTATAAGACAGGGGGCGTATGGAGAGACCCAGTACTTC CASSIRQGAYGETQYF . TRBJ2-5 TRBV19 TRBD1
TGTGCCAGCAGTCTACTCAGCGGGGAGCAGTACTTC CASSLLSGEQYF . TRBJ2-7 TRBV3-1 .
TGTGCCAGCACCTTACTAGCGGGGGGTCCTGGGGCCAACGTCCTGACTTTC CASTLLAGGPGANVLTF . TRBJ2-6 TRBV12-3/TRBV12-4 TRBD2
TGTGCCAGCAGCTTGGAGTCTAGCGGGTACACCGGGGAGCTGTTTTTT CASSLESSGYTGELFF . TRBJ2-2 TRBV5-6 TRBD2
TGTGCCAGCAGTTTCTCGGCCGGGGACTTCCAAGAGACCCAGTACTTC CASSFSAGDFQETQYF . TRBJ2-5 TRBV27 .
TGTGCCAGCAGTTTATCGACCGGGGGCACAGATACGCAGTATTTT CASSLSTGGTDTQYF . TRBJ2-3 TRBV27 .